One sample yielded the 16 T cell receptor beta chains listed below, sequenced in a study of T cells in Graves' hyperthyroidism and ophthalmopathy. RNA transcripts served as the template for amplifying TCR beta CDR3 regions. The TCR CDR3 first-round RT-PCR relied on the HTBI primer set. MiXCR was run by TCRdb on the multiplex PCR reads, yielding one entry per CDR3 protein. The sample consists of around 520,000 distinct CDR3 sequences, over 13% of them appearing once. The specimen sequenced was blood. The receptor set was obtained from a young woman with Graves' hyperthyroidism.

There are a few counts of this clonotype. This chain links TRBV7-9 with TRBJ2-5, with TRBD1 identical over 8 bases. V lost 3 bases to trimming and J lost 5 bases; unmatched junction nucleotides: 14. The germline CDR1 and CDR2 sequences are SEHNR and FQNEAQ (reference sequence). The CDR3 totals 17 residues. The CDR3 loop reads CASSFSAGQGVRETQYF. The CDR3 DNA is TGTGCCAGCAGCTTCTCGGCTGGACAGGGTGTTCGTGAGACCCAGTACTTC.

This clonotype was seen many times. The rearrangement links TRBV24-1 to TRBJ1-1; D is ambiguous. V was shortened by 5 bases and J by 0 bases, with 6 bases between the two germline ends. The CDR3 is 13 residues long. Germline V gene lookup returns CDR1 KGHDR and CDR2 SFDVKD. For the CDR3, the DNA is TGTGCCACCAGTGGAAGGGTGAACACTGAAGCTTTCTTT. Encoded protein: CATSGRVNTEAFF.

This rearrangement joins TRBV12-5 to TRBJ2-3; D gene uncertain. The CDR3 runs to 16 residues. The V and J ends lost 3 bases and 0 bases respectively, with 13 bases between them. Germline V gene sequence: CDR1 LGHNT, CDR2 FRNRAP. CDR3 in DNA: TGTGCTAGTGGTTTTCAGGACCCAGCTAGCACAGATACGCAGTATTTT. Translation: CASGFQDPASTDTQYF.

Of note for this clonotype: A read error may be the cause here, since a much bigger clone is one base away. The rearrangement joins TRBV27 to TRBJ2-1; D is unclear. CDR1 is MNHEY, CDR2 SMNVEV, per germline (reference sequence). Trimming stripped 5 bases from V and 2 bases from J, with 10 bases between. The CDR3 covers 14 residues. The CDR3 region is CASSTSRTYNEQFF. The CDR3 coding sequence is TGTGCCAGCAGTACCTCAAGAACCTACAATGAGCAGTTCTTC.

The J gene is TRBJ2-1, the V gene TRBV7-3, with D possibly TRBD2 on 5 matching bases. From germline, CDR1 is SGHTA and CDR2 FQGTGA. This CDR3 has 15 amino acids. The V gene lost 5 bases and the J gene lost 6 bases, with 17 bases spanning the gap. CDR3 bases: TGTGCCAGCAGCCCTCACTTCGGGGAGCCCAATGAGCAGTTCTTC. Its translation: CASSPHFGEPNEQFF. Full variable domain (remainder filled in from reference TRBV7-3 and TRBJ2-1): GAGVSQTPSNKVTEKGKYVELRCDPISGHTALYWYRQSLGQGPEFLIYFQGTGAADDSGLPNDRFFAVRPEGSVSTLKIQRTERGDSAVYLCASSPHFGEPNEQFFGPGTRLTVL.

This clonotype was recorded at least ten times. V gene TRBV3-1 combines with J gene TRBJ2-7; no definite D call. This CDR3 comprises 14 residues. The V gene lost 0 bases and the J gene lost 6 bases, with 12 bases spanning the gap. Germline assignment: CDR1 LGHDT and CDR2 YNNKEL (reference sequence). The DNA of the CDR3 is TGTGCCAGCAGCCAAGATTTGGCCGTTCGCGAGCAGTACTTC. Its translation: CASSQDLAVREQYF.

This clonotype was seen repeatedly, ten times or more. V gene TRBV27 combines with J gene TRBJ2-1; 9 nucleotides line up with TRBD1. This CDR3 is 16 amino acids long. The germline CDR1 and CDR2 sequences are MNHEY and SMNVEV (reference sequence). J gave up 2 bases and V 6 bases, and 8 bases lay outside the gene matches. CDR3 DNA: TGTGCCAGCAGCCCCCGGGACAGGGCTGCCTACAATGAGCAGTTCTTC. It is translated as CASSPRDRAAYNEQFF.

Only a few counts were recorded for this clonotype. The V call is TRBV12-3 or TRBV12-4, the J call TRBJ2-6; D is possibly TRBD2 (6 bases). The V end was cut by 3 bases, the J end by 13 bases, with 10 bases between. The CDR3 runs 12 residues. CDR3 in DNA: TGTGCCAGCAGTTTGGGCGCGGGAGTCCTGACTTTC. This sequence encodes CASSLGAGVLTF.

This chain joins TRBV19 and TRBJ2-2; no firm D call. The CDR3 totals 15 residues. Germline CDR1 LNHDA, CDR2 SQIVND (reference sequence). V was cut by 3 bases and J by 1 base, with 9 bases left in between. The CDR3 nucleotides read TGTGCCAGTAGTATTAGGGCCGGGAACACCGGGGAGCTGTTTTTT. Translating it yields CASSIRAGNTGELFF.

This clonotype was seen repeatedly, ten times or more. This chain uses TRBV30 with TRBJ2-7, with TRBD2 matching 7 bases. The CDR3 is 13 residues long. V lost 3 bases and J lost 2; bases outside the gene matches: 4. Germline V lookup: CDR1 GTSNPN, CDR2 SVGIG (reference sequence). CDR3 in amino acids: CAWRLGGTYEQYF. The CDR3 nucleotides read TGTGCCTGGAGACTGGGGGGGACCTACGAGCAGTACTTC.

The V gene is TRBV28, the J gene TRBJ2-5; D gene uncertain. Germline CDR1 reads MDHEN; CDR2 reads SYDVKM. The CDR3 consists of 11 residues. Trimming took off 7 bases at V and 9 bases at J, with 12 bases between the two ends. The CDR3 loop reads CASKTRWAQYF. The CDR3 region has the DNA TGTGCCAGCAAGACTCGATGGGCCCAGTACTTC.

This clonotype has ten or more counts. The V call is TRBV2, the J call TRBJ1-1, with TRBD1 as a possible D gene (5 bases). Trimming pared 8 bases from V and 1 base from J, leaving 14 bases between. CDR1 and CDR2 (germline): SNHLY, FYNNEI. CDR3 length equals 14 residues. CDR3 in amino acids: CASRSGTENTEAFF. The DNA of the CDR3 is TGTGCCAGCCGATCCGGGACGGAGAACACTGAAGCTTTCTTT.

This rearrangement joins TRBV12-3 or TRBV12-4 to TRBJ1-5, with D maybe TRBD1 (5 bases). The CDR3 has 15 residues. V was shortened by 1 base and J by 5 bases, with 12 bases between the two germline ends. CDR3: CASSLEGTRDQPQHF. In DNA, the CDR3 is TGTGCCAGCAGTTTAGAGGGGACGCGCGATCAGCCCCAGCATTTT.

This clonotype was recorded once. This sequence joins TRBV11-2 and TRBJ2-7, with 8 positions matching TRBD2. Germline CDR1 reads SGHAT; CDR2 reads FQNNGV. V gave up 4 bases and J gave up 5 bases; unmatched junction bases: 10. The CDR3 runs 15 residues. CDR3 sequence: CASSSREGYNHEQYF. CDR3 bases: TGTGCCAGCAGCTCCCGGGAGGGCTATAACCACGAGCAGTACTTC.

This clonotype was detected a few times. V is TRBV28 and J is TRBJ1-1; no clear D. V lost 2 bases and J 6 bases, leaving 7 bases between the germline ends. Germline V lookup: CDR1 MDHEN, CDR2 SYDVKM. The CDR3 contains 12 residues. This CDR3 reads CASSLTVAEAFF. Here the CDR3 DNA reads TGTGCCAGCAGTTTAACGGTAGCTGAAGCTTTCTTT.

A remark on this clonotype: The junction does not match germline at one end; this may be a read error. The chain employs TRBV5-1 and TRBJ2-1; possible D gene TRBD2, 6 bases. The germline V gene has CDR1 SGHRS and CDR2 YFSETQ. This CDR3 spans 15 amino acids. CDR3 residues: CASSLMGLLDNGQFF. CDR3 nucleotide sequence: TGCGCCAGCAGCTTGATGGGACTGCTGGACAATGGGCAGTTCTTC.